The present T cell receptor beta chain was sequenced within a study of T cells expressing NK-cell markers. Turning to the study itself: In sorted CD3+CD56+NKG2C+, CD3+CD56+NKG2C- and CD3+CD56-NKG2C+ T cells, TCR beta repertoires were obtained.

TCRdb re-called the 5' RACE reads and catalogs CDR3 proteins one per entry, DNA excluded. This sample's clone table lists roughly 380,000 distinct CDR3 sequences. This CDR3 contains 14 residues. Per the germline V gene, CDR1 is SGHTA and CDR2 is FQGNSA. Input material: blood T cells: a sorted CD56 or NKG2C T cell subset, CD4+ or CD8+ T cells, or bulk PBMC T cells (not recorded which). This sequence was found in a man aged 18-70 years in good health. The chain carries TRBV7-2 and TRBJ2-3. The CDR3 spells CASSRSTVSDTQYF.